This is a list of T cell receptor beta chains from one sample in a study of Graves' ophthalmopathy and Graves' hyperthyroidism. TCRdb reprocessed the multiplex PCR reads via MiXCR and lists one record per CDR3 protein. In the table there are 500,000 to 700,000 distinct CDR3 sequences, about 40% of which are singletons. The sequencing sample was made of peripheral blood or thyroid tissue (not recorded which). These TCRs come from an adult man with Graves' hyperthyroidism. Both conserved end residues are part of each CDR3. Each record gives: J gene, clone size, V gene, CDR3 length, D gene, CDR3 protein, CDR3 DNA. D genes are given only for firm matches. Where a row states a size, it is once, few, many or the class of an expanded clone; other rows omit it.

J gene: TRBJ2-5; clone size: few; V gene: TRBV14; CDR3 length: 15; D gene: TRBD1; CDR3 protein: CASSRGQGWGETQYF; CDR3 DNA: TGTGCCAGCAGCCGGGGACAGGGATGGGGAGAGACCCAGTACTTC
J gene: TRBJ2-7; clone size: many; V gene: TRBV4-2; CDR3 length: 15; D gene: .; CDR3 protein: CASSQGSGSSYEQYF; CDR3 DNA: TGTGCCAGCAGCCAAGGTTCAGGGAGCTCCTACGAGCAGTACTTC
J gene: TRBJ1-1; clone size: many; V gene: TRBV15; CDR3 length: 16; D gene: .; CDR3 protein: CATSRGGRGLNTEAFF; CDR3 DNA: TGTGCCACCAGCAGAGGGGGCAGGGGCTTGAACACTGAAGCTTTCTTT
J gene: TRBJ2-7; clone size: many; V gene: TRBV10-2; CDR3 length: 14; D gene: TRBD2; CDR3 protein: CASGLAGGFKKQYF; CDR3 DNA: TGCGCCAGCGGACTAGCGGGGGGATTTAAGAAGCAGTACTTC
J gene: TRBJ1-4; clone size: .; V gene: TRBV29-1; CDR3 length: 16; D gene: TRBD1; CDR3 protein: CSVEVRGTGGSEKLFF; CDR3 DNA: TGCAGCGTTGAAGTAAGAGGGACAGGGGGTTCTGAAAAACTGTTTTTT
J gene: TRBJ1-2; clone size: .; V gene: TRBV20-1; CDR3 length: 12; D gene: .; CDR3 protein: CSLSGPLYGYTF; CDR3 DNA: TGCAGTTTGTCGGGCCCGTTGTATGGCTACACCTTC
J gene: TRBJ2-2; clone size: .; V gene: TRBV7-2; CDR3 length: 14; D gene: .; CDR3 protein: CASSLGLTVGELFF; CDR3 DNA: TGTGCCAGCAGCTTAGGCCTGACGGTCGGGGAGCTGTTTTTT
J gene: TRBJ2-3; clone size: .; V gene: TRBV10-3; CDR3 length: 20; D gene: .; CDR3 protein: CAISESIRLTSSPSTDTQYF; CDR3 DNA: TGTGCCATCAGTGAGTCCATACGCCTCACTAGCAGTCCTAGCACAGATACGCAGTATTTT
J gene: TRBJ1-5; clone size: .; V gene: TRBV10-3; CDR3 length: 15; D gene: TRBD1; CDR3 protein: CAISEEQGANQPQHF; CDR3 DNA: TGTGCCATCAGTGAGGAACAGGGGGCGAATCAGCCCCAGCATTTT
J gene: TRBJ2-5; clone size: many; V gene: TRBV7-3; CDR3 length: 17; D gene: TRBD2; CDR3 protein: CASSPGLAGGSQETQYF; CDR3 DNA: TGTGCCAGCAGCCCCGGACTAGCGGGAGGGTCTCAAGAGACCCAGTACTTC
J gene: TRBJ1-5; clone size: few; V gene: TRBV7-9; CDR3 length: 15; D gene: .; CDR3 protein: CASILGGSAGQPQHF; CDR3 DNA: TGTGCCAGCATCTTAGGGGGGTCCGCCGGTCAGCCCCAGCATTTT
J gene: TRBJ2-7; clone size: many; V gene: TRBV7-2; CDR3 length: 15; D gene: TRBD2; CDR3 protein: CASSLRLAGLYEQYF; CDR3 DNA: TGTGCCAGCAGCTTAAGACTAGCGGGTCTCTACGAGCAGTACTTC
J gene: TRBJ1-1; clone size: .; V gene: TRBV29-1; CDR3 length: 11; D gene: .; CDR3 protein: CSGGAGTEAFF; CDR3 DNA: TGCAGCGGCGGAGCGGGAACTGAAGCTTTCTTT
J gene: TRBJ2-3; clone size: few; V gene: TRBV10-2; CDR3 length: 15; D gene: TRBD2; CDR3 protein: CASSHSGVSTDTQYF; CDR3 DNA: TGCGCCAGCAGCCATAGCGGGGTGAGCACAGATACGCAGTATTTT
J gene: TRBJ2-5; clone size: many; V gene: TRBV19; CDR3 length: 13; D gene: TRBD1; CDR3 protein: CASSPGQSETQYF; CDR3 DNA: TGTGCCAGTAGCCCGGGACAGTCAGAGACCCAGTACTTC
J gene: TRBJ1-6; clone size: many; V gene: TRBV7-8; CDR3 length: 15; D gene: .; CDR3 protein: CASSLGLGHYSPLHF; CDR3 DNA: TGTGCCAGCAGCCTAGGACTGGGACATTATTCACCCCTCCACTTT
J gene: TRBJ2-7; clone size: .; V gene: TRBV29-1; CDR3 length: 13; D gene: .; CDR3 protein: CSVERPETGELYF; CDR3 DNA: TGCAGCGTTGAACGGCCCGAGACCGGGGAGCTGTACTTC
J gene: TRBJ2-7; clone size: .; V gene: TRBV29-1; CDR3 length: 12; D gene: .; CDR3 protein: CSSRDGSYEQYF; CDR3 DNA: TGCAGCAGCCGCGACGGCTCCTACGAGCAGTACTTC
J gene: TRBJ2-5; clone size: .; V gene: TRBV6-5; CDR3 length: 15; D gene: .; CDR3 protein: CASSANPGTRETQYF; CDR3 DNA: TGTGCCAGCAGTGCAAACCCTGGGACACGAGAGACCCAGTACTTC
J gene: TRBJ1-1; clone size: many; V gene: TRBV3-1; CDR3 length: 12; D gene: .; CDR3 protein: CASSQGLRGAFF; CDR3 DNA: TGTGCCAGCAGCCAAGGACTAAGGGGAGCTTTCTTT
J gene: TRBJ1-1; clone size: .; V gene: TRBV30; CDR3 length: 12; D gene: .; CDR3 protein: CAWSVLNTEAFF; CDR3 DNA: TGTGCCTGGAGTGTATTGAATACTGAAGCTTTCTTT
J gene: TRBJ1-2; clone size: .; V gene: TRBV13; CDR3 length: 18; D gene: .; CDR3 protein: CASSLHSRSDSNNYGYTF; CDR3 DNA: TGTGCCAGCAGCTTACATAGTAGGTCGGACAGTAATAACTATGGCTACACCTTC
J gene: TRBJ2-7; clone size: many; V gene: TRBV20-1; CDR3 length: 13; D gene: .; CDR3 protein: CSASRAGTYEQYF; CDR3 DNA: TGCAGTGCCAGTCGTGCGGGAACCTACGAGCAGTACTTC
J gene: TRBJ2-2; clone size: many; V gene: TRBV29-1; CDR3 length: 15; D gene: .; CDR3 protein: CSVEGWQGGTGELFF; CDR3 DNA: TGCAGCGTTGAGGGATGGCAGGGTGGCACCGGGGAGCTGTTTTTT
J gene: TRBJ2-7; clone size: many; V gene: TRBV5-6; CDR3 length: 15; D gene: .; CDR3 protein: CASSDPRGTSYEQYF; CDR3 DNA: TGTGCCAGCAGCGATCCTCGGGGCACCTCCTACGAGCAGTACTTC
J gene: TRBJ2-3; clone size: .; V gene: TRBV25-1; CDR3 length: 18; D gene: .; CDR3 protein: CASSLAPTARSSTDTQYF; CDR3 DNA: TGCGCCAGCAGCTTGGCCCCGACAGCCAGATCTAGCACAGATACGCAGTATTTT
J gene: TRBJ1-1; clone size: .; V gene: TRBV5-6; CDR3 length: 18; D gene: TRBD1; CDR3 protein: CASSLGHNRGSRGTEALF; CDR3 DNA: TGTGCCAGCAGCTTGGGACATAACAGGGGGAGTAGGGGCACTGAAGCTCTCTTT
J gene: TRBJ2-7; clone size: many; V gene: TRBV20-1; CDR3 length: 14; D gene: TRBD1; CDR3 protein: CSAPGGTGHDEQYF; CDR3 DNA: TGCAGTGCTCCGGGCGGGACAGGGCATGACGAGCAGTACTTC
J gene: TRBJ2-7; clone size: many; V gene: TRBV7-9; CDR3 length: 13; D gene: .; CDR3 protein: CASSTAGVYEQYF; CDR3 DNA: TGTGCCAGCAGCACGGCCGGGGTGTACGAGCAGTACTTC
J gene: TRBJ1-2; clone size: .; V gene: TRBV20-1; CDR3 length: 13; D gene: TRBD1; CDR3 protein: CSAGDSSIYGYTF; CDR3 DNA: TGCAGTGCTGGGGACAGTTCCATCTATGGCTACACCTTC
J gene: TRBJ1-4; clone size: .; V gene: TRBV29-1; CDR3 length: 10; D gene: .; CDR3 protein: CSLEGWELFF; CDR3 DNA: TGCAGCCTTGAGGGTTGGGAACTGTTTTTT
J gene: TRBJ2-2; clone size: many; V gene: TRBV29-1; CDR3 length: 13; D gene: .; CDR3 protein: CSVDAGNTGELFF; CDR3 DNA: TGCAGCGTTGACGCCGGTAACACCGGGGAGCTGTTTTTT
J gene: TRBJ2-5; clone size: .; V gene: TRBV6-9; CDR3 length: 17; D gene: TRBD1; CDR3 protein: CAVRGQDARHIQETQYF; CDR3 DNA: TGTGCCGTACGGGGACAGGACGCACGACACATCCAAGAGACCCAGTACTTC
J gene: TRBJ1-4; clone size: many; V gene: TRBV7-8; CDR3 length: 17; D gene: .; CDR3 protein: CASSLGSAQATNEKLFF; CDR3 DNA: TGTGCCAGCAGCTTAGGTTCCGCACAAGCAACTAATGAAAAACTGTTTTTT
J gene: TRBJ2-7; clone size: few; V gene: TRBV3-1; CDR3 length: 16; D gene: TRBD2; CDR3 protein: CASSQVRAGDSYEQYF; CDR3 DNA: TGTGCCAGCAGCCAAGTCAGGGCGGGAGACTCCTACGAGCAGTACTTC
J gene: TRBJ1-5; clone size: many; V gene: TRBV7-9; CDR3 length: 15; D gene: .; CDR3 protein: CASSLGTDINQPQHF; CDR3 DNA: TGTGCCAGCAGCTTAGGGACAGACATTAATCAGCCCCAGCATTTT
J gene: TRBJ1-4; clone size: .; V gene: TRBV5-6; CDR3 length: 15; D gene: .; CDR3 protein: CASSLAGNPNEKLFF; CDR3 DNA: TGTGCCAGCAGCTTGGCAGGGAACCCTAATGAAAAACTGTTTTTT
J gene: TRBJ1-3; clone size: many; V gene: TRBV20-1; CDR3 length: 15; D gene: TRBD1; CDR3 protein: CSASTGTGAGNTIYF; CDR3 DNA: TGCAGTGCTAGCACCGGGACAGGGGCTGGAAACACCATATATTTT
J gene: TRBJ2-5; clone size: .; V gene: TRBV30; CDR3 length: 14; D gene: TRBD2; CDR3 protein: CAWSLTGTSGDQYF; CDR3 DNA: TGTGCCTGGAGTCTCACCGGGACTAGCGGGGACCAGTACTTC
J gene: TRBJ1-2; clone size: .; V gene: TRBV5-1; CDR3 length: 15; D gene: TRBD1; CDR3 protein: CASSLGPDRVDGYTF; CDR3 DNA: TGCGCCAGCAGCTTGGGGCCGGACAGGGTAGATGGCTACACCTTC
J gene: TRBJ1-2; clone size: many; V gene: TRBV19; CDR3 length: 13; D gene: .; CDR3 protein: CASSMDQVQRYTF; CDR3 DNA: TGTGCCAGTAGTATGGATCAGGTTCAGCGCTACACCTTC
J gene: TRBJ1-1; clone size: many; V gene: TRBV29-1; CDR3 length: 13; D gene: .; CDR3 protein: CSVDSTMNTEAFF; CDR3 DNA: TGCAGCGTTGATTCTACGATGAACACTGAAGCTTTCTTT
J gene: TRBJ2-7; clone size: few; V gene: TRBV28; CDR3 length: 14; D gene: .; CDR3 protein: CASSEGLAVYEQYF; CDR3 DNA: TGTGCCAGCAGCGAGGGCCTAGCAGTATACGAGCAGTACTTC
J gene: TRBJ1-5; clone size: many; V gene: TRBV29-1; CDR3 length: 12; D gene: .; CDR3 protein: CSVRAGNQPQHF; CDR3 DNA: TGCAGCGTTCGTGCTGGGAATCAGCCCCAGCATTTT
J gene: TRBJ2-1; clone size: .; V gene: TRBV2; CDR3 length: 15; D gene: .; CDR3 protein: CASSEARRNYNEQFF; CDR3 DNA: TGTGCCAGCAGTGAAGCGCGCCGGAACTACAATGAGCAGTTCTTC
J gene: TRBJ2-7; clone size: .; V gene: TRBV7-2; CDR3 length: 16; D gene: TRBD2; CDR3 protein: CTSSSLTGTSGTEQYF; CDR3 DNA: TGTACCAGCAGCTCATTGACCGGGACTAGCGGGACTGAGCAGTACTTC
J gene: TRBJ1-2; clone size: .; V gene: TRBV2; CDR3 length: 15; D gene: .; CDR3 protein: CASSEALGEHYGYTF; CDR3 DNA: TGTGCCAGCAGTGAAGCGCTTGGCGAGCACTATGGCTACACCTTC
J gene: TRBJ2-5; clone size: .; V gene: TRBV28; CDR3 length: 17; D gene: .; CDR3 protein: CASSLSVRGAAQETQYF; CDR3 DNA: TGTGCCAGCAGTTTATCGGTCAGGGGGGCGGCACAAGAGACCCAGTACTTC
J gene: TRBJ2-7; clone size: .; V gene: TRBV10-3; CDR3 length: 13; D gene: TRBD1; CDR3 protein: CAASGGQGYEQYF; CDR3 DNA: TGTGCCGCCAGTGGGGGACAGGGTTACGAGCAGTACTTC
J gene: TRBJ2-3; clone size: many; V gene: TRBV29-1; CDR3 length: 11; D gene: .; CDR3 protein: CSVDGGDTQYF; CDR3 DNA: TGCAGCGTTGATGGGGGAGATACGCAGTATTTT
J gene: TRBJ2-7; clone size: .; V gene: TRBV11-1; CDR3 length: 16; D gene: .; CDR3 protein: CASSPTKGIGTYEQYF; CDR3 DNA: TGTGCCAGCAGCCCAACTAAGGGGATCGGAACCTACGAGCAGTACTTC
J gene: TRBJ1-6; clone size: many; V gene: TRBV7-3; CDR3 length: 15; D gene: .; CDR3 protein: CASSSTGSYNSPLHF; CDR3 DNA: TGTGCCAGCAGCTCGACAGGCTCCTATAATTCACCCCTCCACTTT
J gene: TRBJ2-6; clone size: once; V gene: TRBV7-9; CDR3 length: 16; D gene: TRBD1; CDR3 protein: CASSWTGLLGANVLTF; CDR3 DNA: TGTGCCAGCAGCTGGACAGGGCTCCTCGGGGCCAACGTCCTGACTTTC
J gene: TRBJ1-4; clone size: few; V gene: TRBV5-1; CDR3 length: 15; D gene: TRBD1; CDR3 protein: CASSPGTALNEKLFF; CDR3 DNA: TGCGCCAGCAGCCCCGGGACAGCGCTTAATGAAAAACTGTTTTTT